Below are 24 T cell receptor beta chains sequenced from a single sample in a study of OX40 agonist ivuxolimab in advanced cancers. Sequencing used immunoSEQ multiplex PCR; TCRdb keeps in-frame clones, though not all of them. Here the sample spans under 80,000 clones, roughly 80% being singletons. The sequenced sample was CD4+ or CD8+ T cells sorted from blood, obtained in a trial of the OX40 agonist ivuxolimab. These receptors came from an adult with an advanced solid tumor such as melanoma, head and neck, liver or kidney cancer.

V and J are TRBV11-2 and TRBJ1-5; D gene ambiguous. V shed 5 bases and J shed 6 bases, with 11 bases lying between them. There are 13 residues in the CDR3. CDR1 and CDR2 (germline): SGHAT, FQNNGV. The CDR3 sequence is CASSLTMVQPQHF. The CDR3 bases are TGTGCCAGCAGCCTCACTATGGTTCAGCCCCAGCATTTT.

The rearrangement joins TRBV5-6 to TRBJ2-2, with 11 nucleotides matching TRBD2. Per the germline V gene, CDR1 is SGHDT and CDR2 is YYEEEE. The CDR3 is 16 residues long. Germline trimming cut 4 bases from V and 6 bases from J; bases unmatched to any gene: 8. The CDR3 protein is CASSGPIAGGAGELFF. The CDR3 DNA is TGTGCCAGCAGCGGTCCAATAGCGGGAGGGGCCGGGGAGCTGTTTTTT.

The V and J genes are TRBV10-2 and TRBJ2-1, with 11 bases that match TRBD2. The J segment lost 5 bases and the V segment lost 5 bases, leaving 5 bases of the junction unmatched. The CDR3 length is 15 residues. Germline CDR1 WSHSY, CDR2 SAAADI. CDR3 in amino acids: CASSFGTSGNNEQFF. CDR3 in DNA: TGCGCCAGCAGTTTCGGGACTAGCGGAAACAATGAGCAGTTCTTC.

V usage is TRBV12-5 and J usage is TRBJ1-1; D ambiguous. This CDR3 spans 11 amino acids. V was trimmed by 6 bases and J by 1 base, leaving 3 bases between them. CDR1 is LGHNT, CDR2 FRNRAP, per germline. DNA for the CDR3: TGTGCTAGTGGACGGAACACTGAAGCTTTCTTT. As protein: CASGRNTEAFF.

This clone has only one observation. The gene calls are TRBV10-2 and TRBJ2-1; 8 bases are shared with TRBD2. The CDR3 is made up of 14 amino acids. V lost 6 bases to trimming and J lost 5 bases; unmatched junction nucleotides: 6. Germline assignment: CDR1 WSHSY and CDR2 SAAADI. The CDR3 loop reads CASRRGAQNNEQFF. In DNA form, the CDR3 reads TGCGCCAGCAGGCGGGGGGCCCAAAACAATGAGCAGTTCTTC.

The V gene is TRBV12-5, the J gene TRBJ2-1, with D possibly called TRBD1 or TRBD2 (5 bases each). Germline values: CDR1 LGHNT, CDR2 FRNRAP. The CDR3 totals 12 residues. V lost 10 bases to trimming and J lost 4 bases, with 11 bases between them. CDR3 sequence: CATTGPYNEQFF. DNA for the CDR3: TGTGCTACCACGGGACCATACAATGAGCAGTTCTTC.

V and J are TRBV2 and TRBJ1-5, with D unresolved. Germline assignment: CDR1 SNHLY and CDR2 FYNNEI. CDR3 length: 15 residues. V lost 3 bases to trimming and J lost 3 bases, with 12 bases between them. DNA for the CDR3: TGTGCCAGCAGTGATGGGGATGGAAACAATCAGCCCCAGCATTTT. Protein: CASSDGDGNNQPQHF.

DNA of the CDR3: TGTGCCAGCAGCTTTCGGGACATCGGTTTGGGGACCGGGGAGCTGTTTTTT. Translation gives CASSFRDIGLGTGELFF. The chain recombines TRBV7-8 with TRBJ2-2; D perhaps matches TRBD1 (6 bases). CDR1 SGHVS and CDR2 FQNEAQ come from the germline V gene. The CDR3 consists of 17 residues. V was pared by 3 bases and J by 5 bases, with 19 bases between.

This rearrangement joins TRBV7-9 to TRBJ1-1; TRBD1 matches at 7 bases. The CDR3 is 14 residues long. The trim removed 2 bases at V and 4 bases at J, leaving 4 bases unmatched. Per the germline V gene, CDR1 is SEHNR and CDR2 is FQNEAQ (reference sequence). The CDR3 region is CASSLPSGGTEAFF. CDR3 nucleotide sequence: TGTGCCAGCAGCTTACCGTCAGGGGGCACTGAAGCTTTCTTT.

DNA of the CDR3: TGTGCCAGCAGTCCCACAGTAACCTACGAGCAGTACTTC. As protein: CASSPTVTYEQYF. The chain is built from TRBV2 and TRBJ2-7; D ambiguous. Trimming removed 5 bases from V and 2 bases from J, with 10 bases in between. Germline V lookup: CDR1 SNHLY, CDR2 FYNNEI. This CDR3 comprises 13 residues.

V is TRBV2 and J is TRBJ2-7, with 11 bases fitting TRBD1. Germline V gene lookup returns CDR1 SNHLY and CDR2 FYNNEI. This CDR3 has 15 residues. Germline trimming cut 10 bases from V and 1 base from J; bases unmatched to any gene: 9. The CDR3 loop is CATDPGQGGSYEQYF. The CDR3, as DNA: TGTGCCACCGACCCGGGACAGGGGGGATCCTACGAGCAGTACTTC.

The chain combines TRBV7-9 with TRBJ2-7, with 11 bases matching TRBD1. The CDR3 spans 18 residues. The ends lost 2 bases at V and 2 bases at J; junction bases unmatched: 11. The germline V gene encodes CDR1 SEHNR and CDR2 FQNEAQ (reference sequence). The CDR3 protein is CASSLRTGGARSTYEQYF. The DNA of the CDR3 is TGTGCCAGCAGCTTACGGACAGGGGGCGCCAGGTCCACCTACGAGCAGTACTTC. The complete variable domain, with remaining parts taken from reference TRBV7-9 and TRBJ2-7, reads DTGVSQNPRHKITKRGQNVTFRCDPISEHNRLYWYRQTLGQGPEFLTYFQNEAQLEKSRLLSDRFSAERPKGSFSTLEIQRTEQGDSAMYLCASSLRTGGARSTYEQYFGPGTRLTVT.

This chain's CDR3 is CASARGTLRPQHF. Here the CDR3 DNA reads TGTGCCAGCGCACGGGGTACCCTCAGGCCCCAGCATTTT. The J gene is TRBJ1-5, the V gene TRBV2, with D unresolved. The CDR3 runs to 13 residues. Germline CDR1 and CDR2: SNHLY and FYNNEI. The germline V and J ends were trimmed by 8 bases and 9 bases, with 17 bases remaining between them. Filled out from reference TRBV2 and TRBJ1-5, the complete variable domain reads EPEVTQTPSHQVTQMGQEVILRCVPISNHLYFYWYRQILGQKVEFLVSFYNNEISEKSEIFDDQFSVERPDGSNFTLKIRSTKLEDSAMYFCASARGTLRPQHFGDGTRLSIL.

This clone has only one observation. This chain joins TRBV29-1 and TRBJ2-7, with TRBD1 as a possible D gene (5 bases). The CDR3 has 13 residues. V lost 6 bases to trimming and J lost 5 bases, with 17 bases between them. Germline assignment: CDR1 SQVTM and CDR2 ANQGSEA. DNA of the CDR3: TGCAGCGTAGAGACAGTGTCCGCCCACGAGCAGTACTTC. Translated, it gives CSVETVSAHEQYF.

J is TRBJ2-7 and V is TRBV18; D assignment may be TRBD1 or TRBD2 (6 bases each). Germline CDR1 KGHSH, CDR2 LQKENI. The CDR3 has 17 amino acids. Deletions cut 2 bases from V and 2 bases from J, with 19 bases between. Here the CDR3 reads CASSPRGAGNRAYEQYF. For the CDR3, the DNA is TGTGCCAGCTCACCAAGGGGCGCGGGGAACAGGGCCTACGAGCAGTACTTC.

The V gene is TRBV6-6, the J gene TRBJ2-3; D is uncertain. With 6 bases removed from V and 3 bases from J, the gap between germline ends came to 10 bases. CDR1 is MNHNY, CDR2 SVGAGI, per germline (reference sequence). The CDR3 runs 13 residues. CDR3 in amino acids: CASRPLVTDTQYF. The DNA of the CDR3 is TGTGCCAGCAGACCTCTCGTAACAGATACGCAGTATTTT.

The chain's CDR3 is CASSYSGSALYEQYF. The CDR3 DNA reads TGTGCCAGCAGTTACTCGGGGTCAGCCCTCTACGAGCAGTACTTC. J is TRBJ2-5 and V is TRBV6-5, with D unresolved. The DNA end is a closer match to TRBJ2-7, so the J assignment may be wrong. Germline-derived CDR1 and CDR2 are MNHEY and SVGAGI. This CDR3 is 15 amino acids long.

This clone occurred a few times. J is TRBJ2-2 and V is TRBV25-1; D might be TRBD2 (6 bases). The CDR3 is 15 residues long. In germline, CDR1 is MGHDK, CDR2 SYGVNS. V was cut by 8 bases and J by 4 bases, with 17 bases left in between. The CDR3 is CASGQEGVFTGELFF. CDR3 DNA: TGTGCCAGCGGGCAGGAGGGCGTATTCACCGGGGAGCTGTTTTTT.

The chain couples TRBV11-1 to TRBJ1-2; 8 positions match TRBD1. Germline V gene data show CDR1 as SGHAT and CDR2 as FQDESV (reference sequence). CDR3 length equals 16 residues. The ends lost 1 base at V and 4 bases at J; junction bases unmatched: 8. In nucleotides, the CDR3 is TGTGCCAGCAGCTTAGTTAGCCCGGGACAGGCCTATGGCTACACCTTC. Translating gives CASSLVSPGQAYGYTF.

V and J are TRBV7-9 and TRBJ1-2, with 9 bases aligning to TRBD1. Per the germline V gene, CDR1 is SEHNR and CDR2 is FQNEAQ (reference sequence). This CDR3 has 17 amino acids. Trimming removed 4 bases from V and 4 bases from J; junction bases left unmatched: 13. CDR3 sequence (DNA): TGTGCCAGCAGCTCGGACAGGGGAAACGTTTTCGGCTATGGCTACACCTTC. It codes for CASSSDRGNVFGYGYTF. Variable domain in full (rest from reference TRBV7-9 and TRBJ1-2): DTGVSQNPRHKITKRGQNVTFRCDPISEHNRLYWYRQTLGQGPEFLTYFQNEAQLEKSRLLSDRFSAERPKGSFSTLEIQRTEQGDSAMYLCASSSDRGNVFGYGYTFGSGTRLTVV.

The chain links TRBV5-1 to TRBJ2-7; 9 nucleotides line up with TRBD1. Germline values: CDR1 SGHRS, CDR2 YFSETQ. Trimming took 0 bases from V and 3 from J; bases not matched to a gene: 7. The CDR3 is 16 amino acids. The DNA of the CDR3 is TGCGCCAGCAGCTTGGGCCACCGGGACAGGGTCTACGAGCAGTACTTC. It codes for CASSLGHRDRVYEQYF.

A remark on this clone: The same CDR3 can be traced to other DNA sequences in this sample. The chain carries TRBV7-2 and TRBJ2-5; 15 bases match TRBD2. The junction had 7 bases not matched to a gene; V was cut back by 6 bases and J by 5 bases. Germline CDR1 and CDR2: SGHTA and FQGNSA. The CDR3 runs 16 residues. CDR3 sequence (DNA): TGTGCCAGCAGTCGAGGACTAGCGGGGGGGCGGGAGACCCAGTACTTC. Translating gives CASSRGLAGGRETQYF.

This clone was counted many times. The rearrangement joins TRBV28 to TRBJ2-7; D gene unclear. The CDR3 is made up of 13 amino acids. Trimming pared 7 bases from V and 7 bases from J, leaving 17 bases between. CDR1 is MDHEN, CDR2 SYDVKM, per germline. The CDR3 spells CASTLQSPPEQYF. CDR3 coding DNA: TGTGCCAGCACCCTACAGTCTCCCCCAGAGCAGTACTTC.

The chain recombines TRBV5-8 with TRBJ2-2; 7 nucleotides align to TRBD1. From germline, CDR1 is SGHTS and CDR2 YDEGEE. The ends lost 0 bases at V and 1 base at J; junction bases unmatched: 0. This CDR3 contains 15 residues. The CDR3 coding sequence is TGTGCCAGCAGCTTGGGACAGGGGAACACCGGGGAGCTGTTTTTT. It yields the protein CASSLGQGNTGELFF.